This entry describes one TCR beta chain. The antigen is unknown. This entry is derived from a study of cytomegalovirus exposure and HLA in healthy donors. Whole-study findings and limits: With high specificity and sensitivity, the classifier reportedly diagnosed cytomegalovirus status.

This PCR relied on a set of 60 Vbeta primers and 13 Jbeta primers. TCRdb's table, derived via immunoSEQ multiplex PCR, lists solely in-frame clones and lacks some. The table records around 190,000 clones, approximately 90% of them present only once. J gave up 1 base and V 4 bases, and 6 bases lay outside the gene matches. Germline CDR1 MNHNS, CDR2 SASEGT. The CDR3 has 17 residues. The sample consisted of PBMCs. V gene TRBV6-1 combines with J gene TRBJ1-6; 8 positions match TRBD1. The clonotype was recovered from a boy younger than 10 in good health and CMV-seronegative. CDR3 sequence: CASSGRQGKSYNSPLHF. CDR3 coding DNA: TGTGCCAGCAGTGGGAGACAGGGGAAATCCTATAATTCACCCCTCCACTTT.